This TCR beta chain was sequenced in a study of post-analysis software for immune sequencing data. Study-wide background: The patients showed relapsing-remitting, secondary progressive and progressive-relapsing multiple sclerosis courses.

The TCR beta cDNA libraries carried unique molecular identifiers. Input of about 0.9 to 10 million T cells yielded roughly 530,000 cDNA molecules. Each CDR3 protein is one row after TCRdb ran MiXCR on the PCR reads. The sample records roughly 160,000 distinct CDR3 sequences, around 36% being singletons. Trimming took 5 bases from V and 1 from J, leaving 12 bases between them. The CDR3 length is 15 residues. The V gene's germline CDR1 is MNHEY and CDR2 SMNVEV (reference sequence). This clonotype has at least ten counts. Its antigen is unknown. General study points: Patients had higher frequencies than controls of five TRBV segments, including TRBV5-6, TRBV5-1 and TRBV20-1.

Sequencing was performed on blood, taken after autologous hematopoietic stem cell transplantation. This clonotype was sampled from a girl aged 10 to 17 with multiple sclerosis. The chain uses TRBV27 and TRBJ2-1; tentative D call: TRBD2 (6 bases). The CDR3 spells CASSEPGVSYNEQFF. In DNA form, the CDR3 reads TGTGCCAGCAGTGAACCGGGAGTGTCCTACAATGAGCAGTTCTTC.